These T cell receptor beta chains were read from a single sample in a study of T cells after posttransplantation cyclophosphamide. Here immunoSEQ multiplex PCR was the method, and the copy in TCRdb shows in-frame clones only, minus some. Of about 28,000 clones in the sample, approximately 90% are singletons; the top ten hold approximately 3.5%. Sequencing was performed on PBMCs. The origin of the receptors is a man aged 50 to 60. The CDR3 runs from the conserved cysteine through the conserved F or W. A D gene is named only where the DNA matches it firmly. Rows may omit the clone size; those that give it use once, few, many or a size class.

J gene | clone size | V gene | D gene | CDR3 protein | CDR3 DNA
TRBJ1-2 | NA | TRBV30 | NA | CVRTETYGYTF | TGTGTACGGACAGAGACCTATGGCTACACCTTC
TRBJ2-5 | NA | TRBV6-1 | NA | CASSGLHGQVTYQETQYF | TGTGCCAGCAGTGGCCTCCATGGCCAAGTTACCTACCAAGAGACCCAGTACTTC
TRBJ2-5 | NA | TRBV5-1 | TRBD1 | CASSLGWVGQGIGETQYF | TGCGCCAGCAGCTTGGGTTGGGTGGGACAGGGGATCGGAGAGACCCAGTACTTC
TRBJ1-5 | NA | TRBV4-1 | NA | CASSQDRIDRPQHF | TGCGCCAGCAGCCAAGACAGGATTGATCGGCCCCAGCATTTT
TRBJ2-3 | NA | TRBV7-9 | NA | CASSFPKGEGDTQYF | TGTGCCAGCAGTTTTCCAAAGGGGGAAGGAGATACGCAGTATTTT
TRBJ1-4 | NA | TRBV6-6 | NA | CASSPRDTYEKLFF | TGTGCCAGCAGTCCCCGGGACACGTATGAAAAACTGTTTTTT
TRBJ2-2 | NA | TRBV15 | NA | CATSRDPAGLGRSAGELFF | TGTGCCACCAGCAGAGATCCTGCCGGTTTGGGTCGTAGCGCCGGGGAGCTGTTTTTT
TRBJ1-5 | NA | TRBV6-5 | TRBD1 | CASRRDRNQPQHF | TGTGCCAGCAGAAGGGACAGGAATCAGCCCCAGCATTTT
TRBJ2-1 | NA | TRBV7-9 | TRBD2 | CASSARGVDNEQFF | TGTGCCAGCAGCGCGCGGGGGGTCGACAATGAGCAGTTCTTC
TRBJ1-1 | NA | TRBV7-2 | TRBD1 | CASSLDRVTEAFF | TGTGCCAGCAGCTTGGACAGGGTCACTGAAGCTTTCTTT
TRBJ2-1 | NA | TRBV15 | NA | CATDTDSYNEQFF | TGTGCCACCGACACGGACTCCTACAATGAGCAGTTCTTC
TRBJ2-7 | NA | TRBV19 | TRBD2 | CASSTGGFPYEQYF | TGTGCCAGTAGCACGGGAGGCTTCCCCTACGAGCAGTACTTC
TRBJ2-7 | NA | TRBV13 | NA | CASSFDTSKSYEQYF | TGTGCCAGCAGCTTTGACACGAGTAAGAGCTACGAGCAGTACTTC
TRBJ1-1 | NA | TRBV15 | NA | CATSSRVAVDTEAFF | TGTGCCACCAGCAGCCGGGTTGCTGTGGACACTGAAGCTTTCTTT
TRBJ2-7 | NA | TRBV28 | TRBD1 | CASSPGDRGYEQYF | TGTGCCAGCAGTCCCGGGGACAGGGGTTATGAGCAGTACTTC
TRBJ2-5 | NA | TRBV11-2 | NA | CASTSDRGHSGTQYF | TGTGCCAGCACCTCAGATAGAGGACATTCCGGGACCCAGTACTTC
TRBJ1-2 | NA | TRBV6-1 | NA | CASSEPSGDYGYTF | TGTGCCAGCAGTGAACCCTCCGGGGACTATGGCTACACCTTC
TRBJ1-1 | NA | TRBV5-1 | TRBD1 | CASRGDRGAEAFF | TGCGCCAGCAGAGGGGACAGGGGGGCTGAAGCTTTCTTT
TRBJ1-2 | NA | TRBV6-6 | TRBD1 | CASSQIQGSWGGYTF | TGTGCCAGCAGTCAGATACAGGGGAGCTGGGGTGGCTACACCTTC
TRBJ1-1 | NA | TRBV5-1 | NA | CASRSQGMNTEAFF | TGCGCCAGCAGGTCGCAGGGGATGAACACTGAAGCTTTCTTT
TRBJ2-5 | once | TRBV7-2 | TRBD2 | CASSKGTSGGGETQYF | TGTGCCAGCAGCAAAGGGACTAGCGGGGGTGGGGAGACCCAGTACTTC
TRBJ1-2 | NA | TRBV6-1 | NA | CASGREGGYTF | TGTGCCAGCGGGAGGGAAGGCGGCTACACCTTC
TRBJ1-1 | NA | TRBV29-1 | TRBD1 | CSVETGGTEAFF | TGCAGCGTTGAGACAGGGGGCACTGAAGCTTTCTTT
TRBJ2-1 | NA | TRBV7-2 | TRBD2 | CASTPGPGRDNEQFF | TGTGCCAGCACTCCCGGGCCAGGGAGGGACAATGAGCAGTTCTTC
TRBJ2-7 | NA | TRBV6-5 | TRBD2 | CASRPSGGSYEQYF | TGTGCCAGCAGGCCTAGCGGAGGTTCCTACGAGCAGTACTTC
TRBJ2-7 | NA | TRBV5-1 | NA | CASSLGGKSNEQYF | TGCGCCAGCAGCTTGGGAGGGAAAAGTAACGAGCAGTACTTC
TRBJ1-6 | NA | TRBV7-9 | TRBD1 | CASSLGSSGGYNSPLHF | TGTGCCAGCAGCTTAGGCTCATCAGGGGGCTATAATTCACCCCTCCACTTT
TRBJ2-3 | NA | TRBV9 | NA | CASSVAAREDTQYF | TGTGCCAGCAGCGTAGCGGCTAGAGAGGATACGCAGTATTTT
TRBJ2-2 | NA | TRBV2 | NA | CASKQDTDTGELFF | TGTGCCAGCAAGCAAGACACAGACACCGGGGAGCTGTTTTTT
TRBJ1-2 | NA | TRBV11-2 | NA | CASSLQGGYGYTF | TGTGCCAGCAGCTTACAGGGAGGCTATGGCTACACCTTC
TRBJ2-5 | NA | TRBV19 | TRBD2 | CASSPGGGGATQYF | TGTGCCAGTAGTCCGGGGGGTGGCGGGGCGACCCAGTACTTC
TRBJ2-1 | NA | TRBV5-4 | NA | CASSSKRTNEQFF | TGTGCCAGCAGCTCTAAGCGGACTAATGAGCAGTTCTTC
TRBJ1-1 | NA | TRBV28 | NA | CASTRGRDSESYQNTEAFF | TGTGCCAGCACCCGCGGGAGGGACTCGGAGTCCTATCAGAACACTGAAGCTTTCTTT
TRBJ2-2 | once | TRBV19 | NA | CASRASAGELFF | TGTGCCAGTAGGGCTAGCGCCGGGGAGCTGTTTTTT
TRBJ1-5 | NA | TRBV5-8 | NA | CASSLSLYSNQPQHF | TGTGCCAGCAGCTTGTCCCTATATAGCAATCAGCCCCAGCATTTT
TRBJ2-5 | NA | TRBV19 | TRBD2 | CASSALRLAGGETQYF | TGTGCCAGTAGTGCTCTCCGACTAGCGGGAGGGGAGACCCAGTACTTC
TRBJ2-1 | once | TRBV11-2 | NA | CASSRITGLSSYNEQFF | TGTGCCAGCAGCCGAATAACAGGGCTGAGCTCCTACAATGAGCAGTTCTTC